Below are 5 T cell receptor beta chains sequenced from a single sample in a study of long-term antiretroviral therapy in people with HIV. Version v3.0 of the immunoSEQ assay was performed at survey level. TCRdb's table, derived via immunoSEQ multiplex PCR, lists solely in-frame clones and lacks some. The profile covers roughly 28,000 clones, with over 85% appearing a single time and roughly 3.9% taken by the ten largest. Sequences were derived from unsorted PBMCs, sampled 1.8 years after starting antiretroviral therapy. These receptors all stem from a woman between 18 and 29 years old with HIV.

The chain recombines TRBV7-6 with TRBJ2-7, with D possibly being TRBD1 or TRBD2 (5 bases each). CDR3 length: 14 residues. Trimming pared 5 bases from V and 2 bases from J, leaving 13 bases between. Germline CDR1 and CDR2: SGHVS and FNYEAQ. CDR3 DNA sequence: TGTGCCAGCAGCCCCGGGACGGGAACCTACGAGCAGTACTTC. Amino acids: CASSPGTGTYEQYF.

The chain employs TRBV19 and TRBJ2-5; D perhaps matches TRBD1 (6 bases). V shed 10 bases and J shed 4 bases, with 13 bases lying between them. The CDR3 runs to 12 residues. CDR1 is LNHDA, CDR2 SQIVND, per germline (reference sequence). DNA for the CDR3: TGTGCCACCACGGACAGACTAGAGACCCAGTACTTC. This translates into CATTDRLETQYF.

The V call is TRBV7-2, the J call TRBJ1-2; D might be TRBD1 (5 bases). Germline lookup yields CDR1 SGHTA and CDR2 FQGNSA. The CDR3 has 14 amino acids. V was trimmed by 6 bases and J by 11 bases, leaving 22 bases between them. The CDR3 protein is CASSLLRAGGGYTF. In nucleotides, the CDR3 is TGTGCCAGCAGTTTGCTAAGGGCCGGGGGTGGATACACCTTC.

The chain is built from TRBV5-5 and TRBJ2-7; TRBD2 is a possible D gene (6 bases). The CDR3 contains 14 residues. Germline CDR1 reads SGHKS; CDR2 reads YYEKEE (reference sequence). V lost 0 bases, J lost 5 bases, and 12 bases lay in between. CDR3 DNA: TGTGCCAGCAGCTTGGGGAGGGCTAGCGACGAGCAGTACTTC. Translated, it gives CASSLGRASDEQYF.

V and J are TRBV5-1 and TRBJ2-1, with 10 bases lining up with TRBD2. V trimming: 1 base; J trimming: 7 bases; junction bases outside the gene matches: 2. This CDR3 is 14 amino acids long. CDR1 and CDR2 (germline): SGHRS, YFSETQ. The CDR3 bases are TGCGCCAGCAGCTTGACTAGCGGGAAGAATGAGCAGTTCTTC. Its protein is CASSLTSGKNEQFF.